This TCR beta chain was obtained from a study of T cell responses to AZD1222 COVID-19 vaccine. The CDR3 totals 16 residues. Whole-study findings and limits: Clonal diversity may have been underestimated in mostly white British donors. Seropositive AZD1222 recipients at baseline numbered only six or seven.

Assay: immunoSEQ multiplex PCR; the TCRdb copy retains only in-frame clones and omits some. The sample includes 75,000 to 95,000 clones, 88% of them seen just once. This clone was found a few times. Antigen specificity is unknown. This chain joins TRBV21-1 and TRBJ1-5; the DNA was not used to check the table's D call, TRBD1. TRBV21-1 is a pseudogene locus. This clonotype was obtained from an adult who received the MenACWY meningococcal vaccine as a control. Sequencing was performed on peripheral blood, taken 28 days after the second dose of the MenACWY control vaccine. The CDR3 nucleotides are TGTGCCAGCAGCAGGAGGGGGACAGGTAGCAATCAGCCCCAGCATTTT. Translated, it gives CASSRRGTGSNQPQHF.